Following are 16 T cell receptor beta chains from one sample sequenced in a study of cytomegalovirus exposure and HLA in healthy donors. The PCR made use of 60 Vbeta and 13 Jbeta primers. Assay used: immunoSEQ multiplex PCR; TCRdb lists only in-frame clones, some missing. Found here are 150,000 to 250,000 clones, roughly 72% of them singletons; the top ten hold about 1.9%. The sample taken for sequencing was PBMCs. Receptor source: a man aged 25 to 40 in good health and CMV-seronegative.

The chain is built from TRBV27 and TRBJ2-1; 7 bases match TRBD2. Per the germline V gene, CDR1 is MNHEY and CDR2 is SMNVEV (reference sequence). The CDR3 loop spans 15 amino acids. V trimming: 8 bases; J trimming: 9 bases; junction bases outside the gene matches: 16. In nucleotides, the CDR3 is TGTGCCAGCGGTCGTCGGAGGGGAGGGCCAGTTGAGCAGTTCTTC. Translated: CASGRRRGGPVEQFF.

The J gene is TRBJ1-1, the V gene TRBV10-1, with TRBD1 identical over 9 bases. CDR1 and CDR2 from the germline V gene are WNHNN and SYGVQD (reference sequence). V lost 2 bases and J lost 5; bases outside the gene matches: 3. The CDR3 has 14 residues. The DNA of the CDR3 is TGCGCCAGCAGTGAGGGGACAGGGTGGACTGAAGCTTTCTTT. This translates into CASSEGTGWTEAFF.

This clone appeared a few times. Different DNA sequences within this sample yield the same CDR3. The chain couples TRBV7-9 to TRBJ1-1; tentative D call: TRBD1 (6 bases). The V and J ends lost 5 bases and 1 base respectively, with 11 bases between them. The germline CDR1 and CDR2 sequences are SEHNR and FQNEAQ (reference sequence). This CDR3 contains 14 residues. The CDR3 here is CASSPRTENTEAFF. The CDR3 bases are TGTGCCAGCAGCCCTCGGACAGAGAACACTGAAGCTTTCTTT.

The genes are TRBV6-6 and TRBJ2-7; TRBD1 matches at 11 bases. V shed 5 bases, J shed 4 bases, and the junction held 7 bases outside the gene matches. Germline loops: CDR1 MNHNY, CDR2 SVGAGI (reference sequence). The CDR3 totals 15 residues. This chain's CDR3 is CASSARDRGLYEQYF. The CDR3 bases are TGTGCCAGCAGTGCCCGGGACAGGGGGTTGTACGAGCAGTACTTC.

This chain joins TRBV5-1 and TRBJ2-7, with TRBD2 identical over 9 bases. Germline-derived CDR1 and CDR2 are SGHRS and YFSETQ. There are 16 residues in the CDR3. Unmatched junction bases numbered 4, after V lost 0 bases and J lost 0 bases. CDR3 DNA sequence: TGCGCCAGCAGCTTGGAAGCTAGCGGGATCTCCTACGAGCAGTACTTC. This translates into CASSLEASGISYEQYF.

This clone occurred once. The genes are TRBV10-3 and TRBJ2-3; perhaps TRBD1 as D (5 bases). This CDR3 region has 12 residues. V was cut by 6 bases and J by 6 bases, with 10 bases left in between. Germline values: CDR1 ENHRY, CDR2 SYGVKD. CDR3 DNA sequence: TGTGCCATCAGGGACACCGTGGATACGCAGTATTTT. Amino acids: CAIRDTVDTQYF.

This sequence joins TRBV7-9 and TRBJ1-4; D uncertain. The V end lost 5 bases, the J end lost 0 bases, and 7 bases lay between the germline ends. The CDR3 is 14 residues long. Germline CDR1 SEHNR, CDR2 FQNEAQ (reference sequence). CDR3 amino acids: CASSPPPTNEKLFF. The CDR3 DNA reads TGTGCCAGCAGCCCCCCTCCAACTAATGAAAAACTGTTTTTT.

This clone was recorded only once. The gene calls are TRBV10-3 and TRBJ2-1; TRBD2 might be the D (5 bases). Germline loops: CDR1 ENHRY, CDR2 SYGVKD. This CDR3 contains 15 residues. The V gene lost 6 bases and the J gene lost 0 bases, with 12 bases spanning the gap. CDR3 bases: TGTGCCATCAGCTATAAGAGCGGCTCCTACAATGAGCAGTTCTTC. It encodes CAISYKSGSYNEQFF.

The chain carries TRBV27 and TRBJ1-2; D is ambiguous. CDR1 is MNHEY and CDR2 is SMNVEV in the germline V gene (reference sequence). This CDR3 has 13 amino acids. Trimming removed 1 base at V and 8 bases at J, with 11 bases between. CDR3 DNA sequence: TGTGCCAGCAGTTTATATCCCTCTCGGGGCTACACCTTC. Its protein is CASSLYPSRGYTF.

The chain is built from TRBV4-1 and TRBJ2-3, with a possible D match to TRBD2 (6 bases). The CDR3 extends over 14 amino acids. The V gene lost 0 bases and the J gene lost 8 bases, with 12 bases spanning the gap. Germline CDR1 MGHRA, CDR2 YSYEKL. The CDR3 DNA reads as TGCGCCAGCAGCCAAGAGAGGGGAGCGGGTACGCAGTATTTT. Protein: CASSQERGAGTQYF.

V usage is TRBV27 and J usage is TRBJ2-2, with TRBD1 matching 11 bases. The J segment lost 5 bases and the V segment lost 2 bases, leaving 7 bases of the junction unmatched. This CDR3 has 17 residues. CDR1 is MNHEY and CDR2 is SMNVEV in the germline V gene (reference sequence). CDR3: CASSLRFRDRGTGELFF. Written as DNA, the CDR3 is TGTGCCAGCAGTTTAAGGTTCCGGGACAGGGGGACCGGGGAGCTGTTTTTT.

The chain carries TRBV7-2 and TRBJ2-7, with 10 bases matching TRBD2. CDR1 and CDR2 (germline): SGHTA, FQGNSA. There are 16 residues in the CDR3. The V and J ends lost 4 bases and 2 bases, in that order; junction bases with no gene match: 8. CDR3 sequence (DNA): TGTGCCAGCAGCTCGACTTTTAGCGGGAGGACCTACGAGCAGTACTTC. Its protein product is CASSSTFSGRTYEQYF.

This clone has just a few counts. V usage is TRBV19 and J usage is TRBJ2-1, with 10 bases fitting TRBD2. CDR1 is LNHDA, CDR2 SQIVND, per germline (reference sequence). The CDR3 is 16 residues long. Germline trimming cut 2 bases from V and 6 bases from J; bases unmatched to any gene: 7. Here the CDR3 DNA reads TGTGCCAGTAGTATACTAGCCAGCGGGAGGGCCAATGAGCAGTTCTTC. Residues: CASSILASGRANEQFF.

The V and J genes are TRBV5-1 and TRBJ2-5; 10 positions match TRBD2. Germline V CDR1 and CDR2: SGHRS, YFSETQ. The V and J ends lost 1 base and 3 bases, in that order; junction bases with no gene match: 0. This CDR3 region has 14 residues. This CDR3 is CASSLTSGKETQYF. The CDR3 coding sequence is TGCGCCAGCAGCTTGACTAGCGGGAAAGAGACCCAGTACTTC.

The J gene is TRBJ2-2, the V gene TRBV6-5, with 10 bases lining up with TRBD2. CDR1 is MNHEY, CDR2 SVGAGI, per germline. V dropped 4 bases and J dropped 0; count of bases not matched to a gene: 2. This CDR3 comprises 16 residues. This CDR3 is CASSWTSGANTGELFF. CDR3 coding DNA: TGTGCCAGCAGTTGGACTAGCGGAGCGAACACCGGGGAGCTGTTTTTT.

The genes are TRBV2 and TRBJ2-3, with 13 bases lining up with TRBD2. The V gene end was trimmed by 4 bases and the J gene end by 6 bases; junction bases not matched to a gene: 7. Germline loops: CDR1 SNHLY, CDR2 FYNNEI. CDR3 length: 16 amino acids. CDR3 in DNA: TGTGCCAGCAGTGCCGGGACTAGCGGGGAGCGGGATACGCAGTATTTT. Its protein is CASSAGTSGERDTQYF.